These 26 T cell receptor beta chains were all obtained from the same sample, sequenced in a study of metastatic and nonmetastatic thyroid tumors. TCRdb re-called the PCR reads with MiXCR. This sample yields about 11,000 clones, of which about 25% are seen a single time; around 9.8% belongs to the top ten. Each patient came to thyroid surgery without any prior treatment (of any kind). The sequenced material came from tumor tissue. All receptors come from a female donor with papillary thyroid cancer or a benign thyroid nodule (not recorded which). Some clones in this sample may be carry-over from other donors' samples.

This clone was seen a few times. The rearrangement joins TRBV27 to TRBJ2-7, with 8 bases that match TRBD1. CDR3 length: 15 residues. From germline, CDR1 is MNHEY and CDR2 SMNVEV (reference sequence). Losses at the gene ends were 4 bases for V and 2 bases for J; bases not matched to a gene: 7. CDR3 protein: CASSSRTGRTYEQYF. In DNA, the CDR3 is TGTGCCAGCAGTTCCAGGACAGGGCGGACCTACGAGCAGTACTTC.

J is TRBJ1-2 and V is TRBV2; maybe TRBD1 (5 bases). This CDR3 is 12 amino acids long. With 9 bases removed from V and 8 bases from J, the gap between germline ends came to 16 bases. CDR1 and CDR2 from the germline V gene are SNHLY and FYNNEI. The CDR3 is CASAPGGGGYTF. DNA of the CDR3: TGTGCCAGTGCCCCGGGGGGGGGAGGCTACACCTTC.

This clone was counted only a few times. The V call is TRBV2, the J call TRBJ2-7; D is tentatively TRBD1 or TRBD2 (5 bases each). Trimming left V 2 bases short and J 7 bases short, with 12 bases between. Germline values: CDR1 SNHLY, CDR2 FYNNEI. The CDR3 runs 13 residues. CDR3 amino acids: CASSERGPMEQYF. CDR3 sequence (DNA): TGTGCCAGCAGTGAAAGGGGACCGATGGAGCAGTACTTC. Full variable domain (outside the CDR3, taken from reference TRBV2 and TRBJ2-7): EPEVTQTPSHQVTQMGQEVILRCVPISNHLYFYWYRQILGQKVEFLVSFYNNEISEKSEIFDDQFSVERPDGSNFTLKIRSTKLEDSAMYFCASSERGPMEQYFGPGTRLTVT.

Within the sample, this clone is medium-sized. V and J are TRBV19 and TRBJ1-1, with D unresolved. Germline CDR1 is LNHDA and CDR2 is SQIVND (reference sequence). Trimming took off 0 bases at V and 5 bases at J, with 10 bases between the two ends. The CDR3 consists of 14 residues. In DNA form, the CDR3 reads TGTGCCAGTAGTATAGAGATGTGGGATACTGAAGCTTTCTTT. Amino acid sequence: CASSIEMWDTEAFF.

This clone is medium-sized by share. The chain links TRBV27 to TRBJ1-1, with D unresolved. Germline V lookup: CDR1 MNHEY, CDR2 SMNVEV (reference sequence). V shed 2 bases and J shed 0 bases, with 7 bases lying between them. The CDR3 contains 14 residues. CDR3 loop: CASSLHTMNTEAFF. The CDR3 nucleotides read TGTGCCAGCAGTTTACACACAATGAACACTGAAGCTTTCTTT.

The table lists this clone with a few counts. This rearrangement joins TRBV24-1 to TRBJ2-1, with D maybe TRBD2 (6 bases). The CDR3 contains 13 residues. V lost 9 bases, J lost 6 bases, and 14 bases lay in between. Germline lookup yields CDR1 KGHDR and CDR2 SFDVKD. The chain's CDR3 is CATGASGSNEQFF. CDR3 sequence (DNA): TGTGCCACCGGAGCGTCCGGGAGCAATGAGCAGTTCTTC.

The rearrangement uses TRBV12-3 or TRBV12-4 and TRBJ2-7, with TRBD2 identical over 11 bases. The CDR3 loop spans 15 amino acids. J gave up 1 base and V 6 bases, and 5 bases lay outside the gene matches. The CDR3 DNA reads TGTGCCAGCAGCCGGACTAGCGGGCCATCCTACGAGCAGTACTTC. Its protein product is CASSRTSGPSYEQYF.

This clone was observed a handful of times. CDR3 sequence: CASSLGRSGEQYF. The CDR3 bases are TGTGCCAGCAGCTTAGGCAGGTCGGGCGAGCAGTACTTC. The chain employs TRBV11-2 and TRBJ2-7; D is unresolved. CDR3 size: 13 residues. Germline V gene lookup returns CDR1 SGHAT and CDR2 FQNNGV. V was pared by 1 base and J by 6 bases, with 10 bases between.

This clone has just a few counts. V and J are TRBV7-2 and TRBJ2-5; D call uncertain. The V end lost 0 bases, the J end lost 5 bases, and 4 bases lay between the germline ends. The CDR3 has 12 residues. Germline assignment: CDR1 SGHTA and CDR2 FQGNSA. The chain's CDR3 is CASSLAWETQYF. CDR3 nucleotide sequence: TGTGCCAGCAGCTTAGCGTGGGAGACCCAGTACTTC.

The genes are TRBV19 and TRBJ1-3, with D possibly being TRBD1 (5 bases). The V and J ends lost 5 bases and 0 bases respectively, with 14 bases between them. The germline gives CDR1 LNHDA, CDR2 SQIVND (reference sequence). CDR3 length: 16 amino acids. DNA of the CDR3: TGTGCCAGTAGTGCCGGGACGGGCGCCTCTGGAAACACCATATATTTT. Translated, it gives CASSAGTGASGNTIYF.

Relative to its sample, this clone is medium-sized. This chain links TRBV9 with TRBJ2-1; 12 bases fit TRBD2. Germline V CDR1 and CDR2: SGDLS, YYNGEE. Trimming removed 4 bases from V and 5 bases from J; junction bases left unmatched: 4. The CDR3 covers 15 residues. The CDR3 coding sequence is TGTGCCAGCAGCCTAGCGGGAGGGCGGCACAATGAGCAGTTCTTC. Its translation: CASSLAGGRHNEQFF.

This clone was found many times. The rearrangement links TRBV20-1 to TRBJ2-5; D gene ambiguous. V was pared by 0 bases and J by 2 bases, with 13 bases between. The germline V gene has CDR1 DFQATT and CDR2 SNEGSKA (reference sequence). The CDR3 runs to 15 residues. CDR3 sequence reads: CSARDHSHPQETQYF. The CDR3 DNA reads as TGCAGTGCTAGAGATCACAGCCACCCACAAGAGACCCAGTACTTC.

CDR3 region: CASSISQGTYEQYF. The CDR3 nucleotides are TGTGCCAGTAGTATATCGCAGGGCACCTACGAGCAGTACTTC. The V gene is TRBV19, the J gene TRBJ2-7, with D tentatively TRBD1 (5 bases). V was shortened by 2 bases and J by 2 bases, with 10 bases between the two germline ends. There are 14 residues in the CDR3. Germline loops: CDR1 LNHDA, CDR2 SQIVND (reference sequence).

This clone has just a few counts. The chain links TRBV2 to TRBJ2-1; TRBD1 aligns across 7 bases. The trim removed 8 bases at V and 4 bases at J, leaving 11 bases unmatched. Germline V gives CDR1 SNHLY, CDR2 FYNNEI. There are 15 residues in the CDR3. CDR3 amino acids: CASQDDRVYYNEQFF. The CDR3 DNA is TGTGCCAGCCAGGACGACAGGGTTTATTACAATGAGCAGTTCTTC.

This clone was counted a few times. This chain uses TRBV2 with TRBJ2-2, with 10 bases matching TRBD1. V was pared by 5 bases and J by 3 bases, with 3 bases of the junction left unmatched. CDR1 is SNHLY, CDR2 FYNNEI, per germline. The CDR3 loop spans 15 amino acids. The CDR3 here is CASSPGQGYTGELFF. As DNA, the CDR3 is TGTGCCAGCAGTCCGGGACAGGGGTACACCGGGGAGCTGTTTTTT.

This clone was found a few times. The genes are TRBV6-1 and TRBJ2-7; 7 bases map to TRBD2. V trimming: 10 bases; J trimming: 0 bases; junction bases outside the gene matches: 3. Germline V gene data show CDR1 as MNHNS and CDR2 as SASEGT. The CDR3 contains 12 residues. The CDR3 DNA reads as TGTGCCACGGGACTAACCTCCTACGAGCAGTACTTC. This codes for CATGLTSYEQYF.

The chain joins TRBV7-2 to TRBJ2-3; D not resolved. This CDR3 region has 13 residues. The germline CDR1 and CDR2 sequences are SGHTA and FQGNSA. Trimming took off 3 bases at V and 4 bases at J, with 8 bases between the two ends. CDR3 in DNA: TGTGCCAGCAGCTTTTTTCCCGCAGATACGCAGTATTTT. It translates to CASSFFPADTQYF.

The chain uses TRBV6-1 and TRBJ1-2, with 8 bases fitting TRBD1. Unmatched junction bases numbered 13, after V lost 5 bases and J lost 8 bases. Germline CDR1 reads MNHNS; CDR2 reads SASEGT. The CDR3 totals 15 residues. CDR3 bases: TGTGCCAGCAGTCTAACTCGGACAGGGAGCGGCGGCTACACCTTC. Translated: CASSLTRTGSGGYTF.

This clone was seen a few times. The rearrangement uses TRBV24-1 and TRBJ2-2, with D hard to call. V gave up 5 bases and J gave up 3 bases, with 9 bases separating them. The germline CDR1 and CDR2 sequences are KGHDR and SFDVKD. The CDR3 consists of 14 residues. The CDR3 nucleotides are TGTGCCACCAGTGGGGAACAGTACACCGGGGAGCTGTTTTTT. Amino acids: CATSGEQYTGELFF.

This clone was counted a few times. V usage is TRBV6-1 and J usage is TRBJ2-3; maybe TRBD2 (5 bases). The CDR3 contains 14 residues. V was pared by 5 bases and J by 6 bases, with 15 bases between. Germline assignment: CDR1 MNHNS and CDR2 SASEGT. The CDR3 DNA sequence: TGTGCCAGCAGTCCCTCGCCGGGCGGGGATACGCAGTATTTT. Encoded protein: CASSPSPGGDTQYF.

In this sample, this clone is medium-sized. This sample also contains other DNA sequences that code for the same CDR3. The rearrangement joins TRBV20-1 to TRBJ2-3, with TRBD2 as a possible D gene (6 bases). V lost 2 bases and J 3 bases, leaving 18 bases between the germline ends. Germline V CDR1 and CDR2: DFQATT, SNEGSKA (reference sequence). This CDR3 region has 16 residues. In DNA form, the CDR3 reads TGCAGTGCTAGACGGGTGGAGGGAGCTAGGACAGATACGCAGTATTTT. As protein: CSARRVEGARTDTQYF.

This chain uses TRBV11-2 with TRBJ2-1; D unclear. Germline V lookup: CDR1 SGHAT, CDR2 FQNNGV. The length of the CDR3 is 15 residues. V gave up 0 bases and J gave up 1 base, with 7 bases separating them. CDR3 sequence (DNA): TGTGCCAGCAGCTTAGACCCGGCGTCCTACAATGAGCAGTTCTTC. This gives the protein CASSLDPASYNEQFF.

The chain is built from TRBV28 and TRBJ2-1; 8 positions match TRBD2. The CDR3 runs 15 residues. V was pared by 6 bases and J by 7 bases, with 11 bases of the junction left unmatched. Germline V gene lookup returns CDR1 MDHEN and CDR2 SYDVKM. CDR3 nucleotides: TGTGCCAGCAGGCCCCTGACGGGAGGGGGGAATGAGCAGTTCTTC. This sequence encodes CASRPLTGGGNEQFF.

This clone was observed a single time. Lacking the conserved final phenylalanine or tryptophan, this CDR3 likely reflects a read error. V is TRBV20-1 and J is TRBJ2-2, with D maybe TRBD2 (6 bases). Looked up from germline, CDR1 is DFQATT and CDR2 is SNEGSKA (reference sequence). The CDR3 totals 12 residues. Here the CDR3 reads CSAGGGTVELFI. The CDR3 DNA follows: TGCAGTGCTGGGGGAGGCACCGTGGAGCTGTTTATT.

This clone appeared once. The chain combines TRBV20-1 with TRBJ2-3, with 9 bases matching TRBD2. Germline trimming cut 3 bases from V and 6 bases from J; bases unmatched to any gene: 10. CDR3 length: 15 amino acids. CDR1 and CDR2 (germline): DFQATT, SNEGSKA (reference sequence). In DNA form, the CDR3 reads TGCAGTGCTAGGGGGGTAGCGGGAGAGGGGGATACGCAGTATTTT. Amino acid sequence: CSARGVAGEGDTQYF.

By share, this clone counts as medium-sized. The CDR3 DNA reads TGTGCCAGCAGCCATTCAGATACGCAGTATTTT. Its translation is CASSHSDTQYF. The gene calls are TRBV12-3 or TRBV12-4 and TRBJ2-3; no clear D gene. This CDR3 is built from 11 residues. Trimming shortened V by 6 bases and J by 4 bases, and 5 bases separated the two germline ends.